This T cell receptor (beta chain) is drawn from a study of shared clonotypes between healthy human individuals. Across the whole study: Per donor, CD8 memory used one plate, CD8 naive used two, CD4 memory used three and CD4 naive used three.

CDR1 is WSHSY and CDR2 is SAAADI in the germline V gene. V lost 10 bases to trimming and J lost 5 bases; unmatched junction nucleotides: 10. CDR3 length equals 13 residues. The authors distributed each subset's genomic DNA evenly over several immunoSEQ plates. Produced via immunoSEQ multiplex PCR; TCRdb's table is partial and in-frame only. The profile shows 500,000 or so clones, roughly 95% of them singletons. Study conclusions and caveats: Naive CD4 clonotypes overlapped across a few donors at around 4.8%.

As concerns this clone: Its antigen is unidentified.

V and J are TRBV10-2 and TRBJ1-1, with 7 nucleotides matching TRBD1. The sequence derives from a woman aged 25 to 45 in good health. The material sequenced was naive CD4+ T cells sorted from blood. As to subset: CD45RA+ positively selected. The chain's CDR3 is CATGQAHGTEAFF. The CDR3 DNA reads TGCGCCACCGGACAGGCGCACGGGACTGAAGCTTTCTTT.